The subject of this entry is one TCR beta chain. The target antigen is unknown. The V and J ends lost 0 bases and 6 bases respectively, with 11 bases between them. Germline CDR1 and CDR2: SGHNT and YYREEE (reference sequence). The CDR3 runs 14 residues. These data belong to a study of lymphopenia after photon versus proton radiotherapy. Points from the study as a whole: After the lymphocyte nadir, photon-treated repertoires showed oligoclonal expansion, especially of CD8+ Temra cells. Survival link was tested only in deceased patients; proton benefit remains a possibility. Photon-treated patients lost naive T cells and TCR diversity; proton-treated stayed stable.

Clones were read by immunoSEQ multiplex PCR, and TCRdb kept only the in-frame ones, dropping some. The sample shows almost 25,000 clones, about 82% of them seen only once. The sequence was collected from a woman in her 70s with pancreatic cancer. The chain has TRBV5-4 and TRBJ2-3; D is unresolved. Sample: peripheral blood, taken from a patient treated with proton-based radiotherapy. CDR3 residues: CASSLEKGMDTQYF. In DNA form, the CDR3 reads TGTGCCAGCAGCTTGGAGAAAGGGATGGATACGCAGTATTTT.